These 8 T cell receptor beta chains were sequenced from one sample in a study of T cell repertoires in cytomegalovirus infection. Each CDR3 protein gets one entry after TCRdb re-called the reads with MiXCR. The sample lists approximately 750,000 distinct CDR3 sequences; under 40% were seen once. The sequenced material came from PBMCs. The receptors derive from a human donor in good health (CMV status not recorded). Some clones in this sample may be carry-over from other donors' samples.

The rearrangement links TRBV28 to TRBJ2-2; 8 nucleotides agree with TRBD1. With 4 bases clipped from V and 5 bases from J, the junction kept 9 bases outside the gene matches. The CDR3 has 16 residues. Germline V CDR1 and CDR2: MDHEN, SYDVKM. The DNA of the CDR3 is TGTGCCAGCAGTTCCATACAGGGGGTAGATACCGGGGAGCTGTTTTTT. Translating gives CASSSIQGVDTGELFF.

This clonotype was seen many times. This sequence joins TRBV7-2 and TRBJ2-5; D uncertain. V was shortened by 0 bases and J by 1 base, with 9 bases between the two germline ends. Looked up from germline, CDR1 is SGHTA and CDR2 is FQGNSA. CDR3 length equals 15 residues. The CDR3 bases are TGTGCCAGCAGCTTAGCGGCAGCCCGCCAAGAGACCCAGTACTTC. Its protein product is CASSLAAARQETQYF. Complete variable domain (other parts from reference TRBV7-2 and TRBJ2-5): GAGVSQSPSNKVTEKGKDVELRCDPISGHTALYWYRQSLGQGLEFLIYFQGNSAPDKSGLPSDRFSAERTGGSVSTLTIQRTQQEDSAVYLCASSLAAARQETQYFGPGTRLLVL.

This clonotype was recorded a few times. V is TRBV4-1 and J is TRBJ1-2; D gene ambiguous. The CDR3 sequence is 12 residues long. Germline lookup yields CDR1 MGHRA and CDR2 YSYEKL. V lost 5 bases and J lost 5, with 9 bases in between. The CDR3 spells CASSSEWYGYTF. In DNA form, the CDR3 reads TGCGCCAGCAGCTCCGAATGGTATGGCTACACCTTC.

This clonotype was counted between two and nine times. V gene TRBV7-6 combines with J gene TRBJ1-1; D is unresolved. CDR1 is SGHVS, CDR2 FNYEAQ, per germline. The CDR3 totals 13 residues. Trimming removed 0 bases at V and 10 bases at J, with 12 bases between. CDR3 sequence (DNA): TGTGCCAGCAGCTTAGCGGGGAAGGGTAGAGCTTTCTTT. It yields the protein CASSLAGKGRAFF.

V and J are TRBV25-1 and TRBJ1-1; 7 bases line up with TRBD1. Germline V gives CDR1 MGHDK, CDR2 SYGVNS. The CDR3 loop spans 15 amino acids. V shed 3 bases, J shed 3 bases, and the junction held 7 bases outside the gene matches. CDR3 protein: CASSDLRTGDTEAFF. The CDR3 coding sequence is TGTGCCAGCAGTGATCTCAGAACAGGGGACACTGAAGCTTTCTTT.

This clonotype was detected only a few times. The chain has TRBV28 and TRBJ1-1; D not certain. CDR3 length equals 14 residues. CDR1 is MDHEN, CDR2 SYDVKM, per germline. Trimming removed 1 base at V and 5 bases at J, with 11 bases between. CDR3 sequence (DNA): TGTGCCAGCAGTTTATCCGGGTTTAATACTGAAGCTTTCTTT. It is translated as CASSLSGFNTEAFF.

For the CDR3, the DNA is TGTGCCAGCAGCTCGCGCCGGAAACTTGACTCTGGAAACACCATATATTTT. It translates to CASSSRRKLDSGNTIYF. The V gene is TRBV13, the J gene TRBJ1-3, with no clear D. The CDR3 consists of 17 residues. Germline V CDR1 and CDR2: PRHDT, FYEKMQ (reference sequence). Trimming removed 4 bases at V and 0 bases at J, with 16 bases between.

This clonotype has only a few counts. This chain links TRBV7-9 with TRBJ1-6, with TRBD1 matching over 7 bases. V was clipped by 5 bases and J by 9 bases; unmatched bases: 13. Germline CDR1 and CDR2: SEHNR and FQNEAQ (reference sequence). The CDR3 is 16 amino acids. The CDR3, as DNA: TGTGCCAGCAGCATAAGCTCGGGACAGACCTTTTCACCCCTCCACTTT. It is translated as CASSISSGQTFSPLHF.